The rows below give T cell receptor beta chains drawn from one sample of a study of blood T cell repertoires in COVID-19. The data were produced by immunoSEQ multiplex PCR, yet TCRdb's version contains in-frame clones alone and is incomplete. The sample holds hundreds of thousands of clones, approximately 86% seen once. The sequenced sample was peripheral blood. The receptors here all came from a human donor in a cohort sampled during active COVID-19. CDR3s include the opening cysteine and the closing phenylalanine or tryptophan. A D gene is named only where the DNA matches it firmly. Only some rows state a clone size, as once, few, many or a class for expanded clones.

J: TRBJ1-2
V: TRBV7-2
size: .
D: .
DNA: TGTGCCAGCAGCTTATACACTAACTATGGCTACACCTTC
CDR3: CASSLYTNYGYTF

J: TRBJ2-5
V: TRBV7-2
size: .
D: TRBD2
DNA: TGTGCCAGCAGCTCCCGGACTAGCAGGGAGACCCAGTACTTC
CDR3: CASSSRTSRETQYF

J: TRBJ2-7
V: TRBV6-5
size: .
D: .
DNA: TGTGCCAGCAGTTCCCCCTCCGCGGGAACCCCCTACGAGCAGTACTTC
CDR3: CASSSPSAGTPYEQYF

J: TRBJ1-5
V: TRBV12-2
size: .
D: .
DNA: TGTGCAAGTCGCACACCCCCGGGATCCCCGGGAGGTCAGCCCCAGCATTTT
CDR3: CASRTPPGSPGGQPQHF

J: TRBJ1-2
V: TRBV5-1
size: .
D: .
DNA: TGCGCCAGCAGCTTGACAGGTGCCCACTCGGGGGATGGCTACACCTTC
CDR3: CASSLTGAHSGDGYTF

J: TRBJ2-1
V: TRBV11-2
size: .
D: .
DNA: TGTGCCAGCAGCTTAGGACTTGAGGTGGGGCAGTTCTTC
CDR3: CASSLGLEVGQFF

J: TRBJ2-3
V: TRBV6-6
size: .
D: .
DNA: TGTGCCAGCGCAGGTAGTCTGCCAGATACGCAGTATTTT
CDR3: CASAGSLPDTQYF

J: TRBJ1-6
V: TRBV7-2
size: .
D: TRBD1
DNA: TGTGCCAGCAGCAACAGGAGGGGGCATTCACCCCTCCACTTT
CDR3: CASSNRRGHSPLHF

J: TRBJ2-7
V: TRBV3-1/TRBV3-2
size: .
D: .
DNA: TGTGCCAGCAGCCGAGGACACGGCTCCTACGAGCAGTACTTC
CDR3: CASSRGHGSYEQYF

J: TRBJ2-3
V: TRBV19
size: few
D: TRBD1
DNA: TGTGCCACCCGAGCCGGGACAGGGTCACATACGCAGTATTTT
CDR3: CATRAGTGSHTQYF

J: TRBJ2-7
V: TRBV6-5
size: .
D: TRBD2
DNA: TGTGCCAGCAGTTACTTAGCGGGAGGATCCTACGAGCAGTACTTC
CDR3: CASSYLAGGSYEQYF

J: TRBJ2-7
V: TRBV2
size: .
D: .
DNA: TGTGCCAGCAGTGGGAGTCGCCCGAAAGGCTACGAGCAGTACTTC
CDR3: CASSGSRPKGYEQYF

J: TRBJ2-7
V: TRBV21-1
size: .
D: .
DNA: TGTGCCAGCAGCGCCGGGAGCTTC
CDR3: CASSAGSF

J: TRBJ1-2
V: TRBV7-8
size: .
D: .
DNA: TGTGCCAGCAGCTTATTCAGTGTCACAGAGGGCGATGGCTACACCTTC
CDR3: CASSLFSVTEGDGYTF

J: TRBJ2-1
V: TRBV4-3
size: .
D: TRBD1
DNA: TGCGCCAGCAGCCAGGGTTGGACAGGGTTCCTGAATGAGCAGTTCTTC
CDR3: CASSQGWTGFLNEQFF

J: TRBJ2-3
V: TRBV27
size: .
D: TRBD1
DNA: TGTGCCAGCAGGATCTACCCCGGGACAGGGTATCACAGCACGCAGTATTTT
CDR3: CASRIYPGTGYHSTQYF

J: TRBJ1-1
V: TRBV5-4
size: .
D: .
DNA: TGTGCCAGCAGCTTCGGCCTGGAGACCACTGAAGCTTTCTTT
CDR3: CASSFGLETTEAFF

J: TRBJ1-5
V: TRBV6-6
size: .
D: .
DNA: TGTGCCAGCAAGTGGGAAGGGGGCAATCAGCCCCAGCATTTT
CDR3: CASKWEGGNQPQHF

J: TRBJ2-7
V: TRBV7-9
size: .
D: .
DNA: TGTGCCAGCAGCTTAGTGGCCACCTACGAGCAGTACTTC
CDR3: CASSLVATYEQYF

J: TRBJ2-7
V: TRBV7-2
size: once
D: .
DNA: TGTGCCAGCAGCTTATCCTGGGGAGGTTCCTACGAGCAGTACTTC
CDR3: CASSLSWGGSYEQYF

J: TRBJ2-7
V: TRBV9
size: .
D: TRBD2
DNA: TGTGCCAGCAGCTCCGGGACTAGCGGGAGCGAGCAGTACTTC
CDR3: CASSSGTSGSEQYF

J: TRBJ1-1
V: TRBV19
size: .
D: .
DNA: TGTGCCAGTACCCCCGGGAGGGGGACTGAAGCTTTCTTT
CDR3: CASTPGRGTEAFF

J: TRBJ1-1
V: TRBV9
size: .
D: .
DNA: TGTGCCAGCAGCCCGAACCCTGCGGAGGAGACAATCTTGAACACTGAAGCTTTCTTT
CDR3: CASSPNPAEETILNTEAFF

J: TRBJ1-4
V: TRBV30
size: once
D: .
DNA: TGTGCCTGGAGGGAGGGCCCCCTGAAACTGTTTTTT
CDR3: CAWREGPLKLFF

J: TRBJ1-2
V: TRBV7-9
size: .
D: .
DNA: TGTGCCAGCAGCTTAGGACAGGCCGGAAGGTTCGGCTACACCTTC
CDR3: CASSLGQAGRFGYTF

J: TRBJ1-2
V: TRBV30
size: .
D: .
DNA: TGTGCCTGGAGTGTGGGCATTGGCTACACCTTC
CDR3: CAWSVGIGYTF

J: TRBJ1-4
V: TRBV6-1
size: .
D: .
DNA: TGTGCCAGCAGTGACCATGGGGGCTATGAAAAACTGTTTTTT
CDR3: CASSDHGGYEKLFF

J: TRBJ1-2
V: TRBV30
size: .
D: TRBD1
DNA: TGTGCCTGGGGGGACAGCCTAAGAGGCTACACCTTC
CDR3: CAWGDSLRGYTF

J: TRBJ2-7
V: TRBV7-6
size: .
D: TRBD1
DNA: TGTGCCAGCAGCATCCGACAGGGGGCTTCCTACGAGCAGTACTTC
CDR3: CASSIRQGASYEQYF

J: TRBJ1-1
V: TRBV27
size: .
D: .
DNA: TGTGCCAGCAGTTTCGGGGGAAACACTGAAGCTTTCTTT
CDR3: CASSFGGNTEAFF

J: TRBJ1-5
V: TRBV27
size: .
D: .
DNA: TGTGCCAGCAGACTACAGGGCGCTTTACCCCATCAGCCCCAGCATTTT
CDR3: CASRLQGALPHQPQHF

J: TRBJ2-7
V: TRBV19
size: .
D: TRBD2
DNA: TGTGCCACGAAAGTACTAGCGGGAGATCTGGTGCAGTACTTC
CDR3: CATKVLAGDLVQYF

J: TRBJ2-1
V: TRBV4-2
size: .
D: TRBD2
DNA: TGTGCCACCAAGACCGGGACTAGCGATTACAATGAGCAGTTCTTC
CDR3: CATKTGTSDYNEQFF

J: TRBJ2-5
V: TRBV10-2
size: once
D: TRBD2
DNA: TGCGCCAGCAGTGGTCGGACTAGTCGGACCCAGTACTTC
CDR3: CASSGRTSRTQYF

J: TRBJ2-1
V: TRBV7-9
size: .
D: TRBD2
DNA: TGTGCCAGCAGCTTCACTAGCGGGAGAAGATCCTACAATGAGCAGTTCTTC
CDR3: CASSFTSGRRSYNEQFF